This TCR beta chain originates from a study of shared clonotypes between healthy human individuals. The overall study: A donor's plate count was three for CD4 naive and three for CD4 memory; CD8 naive had two and CD8 memory one.

Germline V gene data show CDR1 as SGDLS and CDR2 as YYNGEE. The CDR3 loop spans 13 amino acids. V was trimmed by 0 bases and J by 3 bases, leaving 7 bases between them. Healthy adults negative for HIV, lacking recent acute infections or vaccinations, served as donors. The protocol was immunoSEQ multiplex PCR, while the TCRdb copy is restricted to in-frame clones and leaves out a portion. The profile shows approximately 340,000 clones, around 67% of them singletons. The source of this sequence is a man aged 25-45 years in good health. The chain recombines TRBV9 with TRBJ2-7; D is possibly TRBD1 (6 bases). The specimen was memory CD4+ T cells sorted from blood. Subset in this sample: CD45RA-negative fraction. The CDR3 sequence: CASSVEQGYEQYF. In DNA form, the CDR3 reads TGTGCCAGCAGCGTAGAACAGGGCTACGAGCAGTACTTC.